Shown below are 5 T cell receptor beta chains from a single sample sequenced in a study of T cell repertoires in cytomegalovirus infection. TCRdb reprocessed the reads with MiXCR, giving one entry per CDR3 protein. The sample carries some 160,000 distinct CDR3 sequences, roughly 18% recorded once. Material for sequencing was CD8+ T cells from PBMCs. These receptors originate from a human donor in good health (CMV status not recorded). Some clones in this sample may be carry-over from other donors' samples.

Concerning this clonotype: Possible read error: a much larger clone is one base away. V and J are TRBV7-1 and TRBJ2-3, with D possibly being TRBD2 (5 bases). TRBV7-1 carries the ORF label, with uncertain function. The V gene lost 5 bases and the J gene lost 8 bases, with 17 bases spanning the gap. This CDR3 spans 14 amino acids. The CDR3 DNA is TGTGCCAGCAGCCCGGGCGTCGGGGAGCGTACGCAGTATTTT. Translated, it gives CASSPGVGERTQYF.

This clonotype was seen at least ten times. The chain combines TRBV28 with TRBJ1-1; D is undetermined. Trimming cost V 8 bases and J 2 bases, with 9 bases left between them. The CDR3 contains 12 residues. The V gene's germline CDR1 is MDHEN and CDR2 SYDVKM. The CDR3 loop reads CASWDTNTEAFF. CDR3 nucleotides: TGTGCCAGCTGGGATACAAACACTGAAGCTTTCTTT. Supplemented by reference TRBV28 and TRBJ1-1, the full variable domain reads DVKVTQSSRYLVKRTGEKVFLECVQDMDHENMFWYRQDPGLGLRLIYFSYDVKMKEKGDIPEGYSVSREKKERFSLILESASTNQTSMYLCASWDTNTEAFFGQGTRLTVV.

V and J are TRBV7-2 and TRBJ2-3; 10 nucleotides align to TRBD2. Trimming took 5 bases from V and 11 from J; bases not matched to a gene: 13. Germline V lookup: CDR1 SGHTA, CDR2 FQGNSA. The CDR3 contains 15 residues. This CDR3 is CASSLIAGGPQGQYF. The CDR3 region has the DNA TGTGCCAGCAGCCTTATAGCGGGGGGCCCACAGGGGCAGTATTTT.

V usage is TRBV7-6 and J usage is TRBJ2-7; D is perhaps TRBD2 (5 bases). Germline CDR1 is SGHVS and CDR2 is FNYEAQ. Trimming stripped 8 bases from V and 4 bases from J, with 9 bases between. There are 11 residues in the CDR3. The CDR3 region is CASGRGYEQYF. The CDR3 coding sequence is TGTGCCAGCGGGAGAGGGTACGAGCAGTACTTC.

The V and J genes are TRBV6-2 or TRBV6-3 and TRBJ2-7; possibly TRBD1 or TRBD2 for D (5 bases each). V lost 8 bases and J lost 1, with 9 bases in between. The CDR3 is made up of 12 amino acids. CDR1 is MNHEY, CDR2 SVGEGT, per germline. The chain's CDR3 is CASGGKSYEQYF. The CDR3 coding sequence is TGTGCCAGCGGGGGAAAGTCCTACGAGCAGTACTTC.